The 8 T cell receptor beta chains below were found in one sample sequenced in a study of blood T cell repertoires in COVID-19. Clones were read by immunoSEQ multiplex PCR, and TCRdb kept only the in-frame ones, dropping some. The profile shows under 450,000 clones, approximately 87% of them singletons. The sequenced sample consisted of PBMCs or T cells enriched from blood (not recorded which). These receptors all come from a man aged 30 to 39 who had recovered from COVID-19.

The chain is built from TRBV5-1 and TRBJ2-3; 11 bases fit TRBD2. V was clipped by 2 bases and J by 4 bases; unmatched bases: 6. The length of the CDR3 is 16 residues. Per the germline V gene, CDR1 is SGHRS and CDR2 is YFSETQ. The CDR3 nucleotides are TGCGCCAGCAGCTTAATAGCGGGGGGGCCCCCAGATACGCAGTATTTT. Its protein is CASSLIAGGPPDTQYF.

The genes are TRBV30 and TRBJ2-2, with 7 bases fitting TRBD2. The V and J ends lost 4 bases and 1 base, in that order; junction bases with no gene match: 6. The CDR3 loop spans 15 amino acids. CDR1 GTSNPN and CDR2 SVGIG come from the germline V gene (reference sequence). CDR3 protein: CAWMGGAGNTGELFF. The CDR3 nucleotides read TGTGCCTGGATGGGAGGGGCAGGGAACACCGGGGAGCTGTTTTTT.

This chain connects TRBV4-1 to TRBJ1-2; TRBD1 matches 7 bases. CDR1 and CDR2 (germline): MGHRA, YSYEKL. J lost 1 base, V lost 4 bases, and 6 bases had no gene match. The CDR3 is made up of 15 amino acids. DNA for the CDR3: TGCGCCAGCAGCCCCCCCGGACAGGTTAACTATGGCTACACCTTC. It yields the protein CASSPPGQVNYGYTF.

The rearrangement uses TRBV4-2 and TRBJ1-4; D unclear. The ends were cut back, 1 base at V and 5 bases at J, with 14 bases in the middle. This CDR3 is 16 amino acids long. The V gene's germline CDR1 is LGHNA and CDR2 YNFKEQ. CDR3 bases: TGTGCCAGCAGCCAAGCGTCGGCGGTTCTCAATGAAAAACTGTTTTTT. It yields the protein CASSQASAVLNEKLFF.

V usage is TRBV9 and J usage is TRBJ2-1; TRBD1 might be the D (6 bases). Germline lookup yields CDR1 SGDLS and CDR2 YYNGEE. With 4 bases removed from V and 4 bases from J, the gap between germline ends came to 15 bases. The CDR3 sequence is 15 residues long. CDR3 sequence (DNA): TGTGCCAGCAGCCCCTCGTGGGGGCCATACAATGAGCAGTTCTTC. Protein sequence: CASSPSWGPYNEQFF.

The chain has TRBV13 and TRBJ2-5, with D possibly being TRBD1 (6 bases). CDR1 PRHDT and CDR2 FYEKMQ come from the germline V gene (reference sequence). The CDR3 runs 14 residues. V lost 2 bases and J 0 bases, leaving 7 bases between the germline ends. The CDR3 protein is CASSLRGYQETQYF. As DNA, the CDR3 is TGTGCCAGCAGCTTAAGGGGGTACCAAGAGACCCAGTACTTC.

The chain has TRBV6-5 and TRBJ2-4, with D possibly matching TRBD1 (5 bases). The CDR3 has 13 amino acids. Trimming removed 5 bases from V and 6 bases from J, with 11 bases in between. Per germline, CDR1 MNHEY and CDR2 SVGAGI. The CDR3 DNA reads TGTGCCAGCAGTAGTAAGGGGTCAAACATTCAGTACTTC. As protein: CASSSKGSNIQYF.

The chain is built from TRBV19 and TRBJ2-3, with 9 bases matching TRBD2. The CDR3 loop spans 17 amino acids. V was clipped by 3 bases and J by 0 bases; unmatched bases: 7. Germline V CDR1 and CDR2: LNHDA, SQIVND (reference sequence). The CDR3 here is CASSISGGSSSTDTQYF. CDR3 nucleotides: TGTGCCAGTAGTATTAGCGGGGGATCCTCTAGCACAGATACGCAGTATTTT.